These T cell receptor beta chains were read from a single sample in a study of PD-1 blockade in mismatch repair-deficient tumors. These receptors lack a known antigen. TCRdb's copy holds only in-frame clones and misses some; the assay was immunoSEQ multiplex PCR. Here the sample spans some 16,000 clones, approximately 80% being singletons. Sequenced here: cells cultured in vitro, sampled from a patient treated with pembrolizumab. Receptors originate from an adult with mismatch repair-deficient cancer. The CDR3 runs from the conserved cysteine through the conserved F or W. Each record gives: V gene, D gene, clone size, J gene, CDR3 protein, CDR3 DNA. D genes are given only for firm matches. Not all rows give a size; the values are once, few, many and, for expanded clones, a class.

TRBV29-1	TRBD2	-	TRBJ2-1	CSVAKRGEGNEQFF	TGCAGCGTCGCCAAGCGGGGGGAGGGGAATGAGCAGTTCTTC
TRBV6-1	-	-	TRBJ1-5	CASSNMPQPQHF	TGTGCCAGCAGTAACATGCCACAGCCCCAGCATTTT
TRBV19	-	-	TRBJ2-3	CASSRPPMDTQYF	TGTGCCAGTAGTAGACCCCCGATGGATACGCAGTATTTT
TRBV7-7	TRBD2	-	TRBJ2-7	CASSSLAGSSSYEQYF	TGTGCCAGCAGCTCGCTAGCGGGATCGAGCTCCTACGAGCAGTACTTC
TRBV6-5	TRBD1	once	TRBJ1-4	CASSYTGGASKLFF	TGTGCCAGCAGTTATACAGGGGGCGCATCAAAACTGTTTTTT
TRBV6-5	-	-	TRBJ2-7	CASSYTGTYEQYF	TGTGCCAGCAGTTACACAGGGACCTACGAGCAGTACTTC
TRBV7-9	-	-	TRBJ1-4	CASSLALEEKLFF	TGTGCCAGCAGCTTAGCGCTTGAGGAAAAACTGTTTTTT
TRBV27	-	-	TRBJ1-4	CASSLQGTNEKLFF	TGTGCCAGCAGTTTACAGGGGACTAATGAAAAACTGTTTTTT
TRBV19	-	once	TRBJ1-5	CASSSEGIQPQHF	TGTGCCAGTAGTTCCGAGGGGATTCAGCCCCAGCATTTT
TRBV6-5	-	-	TRBJ2-1	CASSLAVSPHNEQFF	TGTGCCAGCAGTTTAGCAGTTTCACCCCACAATGAGCAGTTCTTC
TRBV12-5	-	-	TRBJ1-5	CASGLSWATRQPQHF	TGTGCTAGTGGCCTGTCGTGGGCCACAAGGCAGCCCCAGCATTTT
TRBV12-5	-	-	TRBJ2-6	CASGILAGQSRANVLTF	TGTGCTAGTGGTATACTCGCAGGACAAAGTCGGGCCAACGTCCTGACTTTC
TRBV7-3	-	-	TRBJ2-1	CASSPPSANEQFF	TGTGCCAGCAGTCCCCCGTCCGCAAATGAGCAGTTCTTC
TRBV10-3	-	-	TRBJ2-1	CAITQSGGNEQFF	TGTGCCATCACCCAGTCTGGTGGGAATGAGCAGTTCTTC
TRBV19	-	medium-sized	TRBJ1-1	CASSMRGTEAFF	TGTGCCAGTAGTATGAGGGGGACTGAAGCTTTCTTT
TRBV27	-	-	TRBJ1-1	CASSLGGNTEAFF	TGTGCCAGCAGTTTAGGAGGGAACACTGAAGCTTTCTTT
TRBV11-2	TRBD2	-	TRBJ2-7	CASSLEGGRSYEQYF	TGTGCCAGCAGCTTAGAGGGAGGGCGCTCCTACGAGCAGTACTTC
TRBV27	TRBD1	-	TRBJ1-5	CASSLGTGRNQPQHF	TGTGCCAGCAGTCTAGGGACAGGGAGGAATCAGCCCCAGCATTTT
TRBV6-5	-	-	TRBJ1-2	CASSGTLNYGYTF	TGTGCCAGCAGCGGGACCCTAAACTATGGCTACACCTTC
TRBV5-1	TRBD2	-	TRBJ2-3	CASSENSGTSTDTQYF	TGCGCCAGCAGCGAGAACAGCGGGACTAGCACAGATACGCAGTATTTT
TRBV10-3	-	-	TRBJ2-5	CAISESGVQETQYF	TGTGCCATCAGTGAGTCAGGGGTGCAGGAGACCCAGTACTTC
TRBV30	-	-	TRBJ1-3	CAWSLFQGSGNTIYF	TGTGCCTGGAGTCTCTTCCAGGGATCTGGAAACACCATATATTTT
TRBV28	-	-	TRBJ2-2	CASSWDTNTGELFF	TGTGCCAGCAGTTGGGACACCAACACCGGGGAGCTGTTTTTT
TRBV7-6	-	few	TRBJ2-3	CASSLKGGGDTQYF	TGTGCCAGCAGCTTGAAGGGAGGGGGGGATACGCAGTATTTT
TRBV2	-	-	TRBJ1-3	CASSLRLFSSGNTIYF	TGTGCCAGCTCTTTAAGGCTCTTCTCCTCTGGAAACACCATATATTTT
TRBV11-3	-	once	TRBJ2-2	CASSLGHTNTGELFF	TGTGCCAGCAGCTTAGGGCATACGAACACCGGGGAGCTGTTTTTT
TRBV28	TRBD1	-	TRBJ1-5	CASIQTGGSSNQPQHF	TGTGCCAGCATCCAAACAGGGGGCTCAAGCAATCAGCCCCAGCATTTT
TRBV7-9	-	few	TRBJ1-3	CASSLAAGWSGNTIYF	TGTGCCAGCAGCTTAGCAGCAGGGTGGTCTGGAAACACCATATATTTT
TRBV12-5	TRBD1	-	TRBJ1-2	CASGLANRGTVAGYTF	TGTGCTAGTGGTTTGGCAAACAGGGGTACCGTGGCTGGCTACACCTTC
TRBV5-1	TRBD1	-	TRBJ2-5	CASSLPQGAGETQYF	TGCGCCAGCAGCTTGCCACAGGGGGCAGGGGAGACCCAGTACTTC
TRBV9	TRBD2	-	TRBJ2-2	CASSHSGLAGSNTGELFF	TGTGCCAGCAGTCACTCCGGACTAGCGGGGTCGAACACCGGGGAGCTGTTTTTT
TRBV5-6	TRBD1	-	TRBJ1-2	CASRRSWTGDRDGYTF	TGTGCCAGCAGGAGGTCCTGGACAGGGGATAGGGATGGCTACACCTTC
TRBV13	TRBD2	-	TRBJ2-5	CASSFGRLAGGQETQYF	TGTGCCAGCAGCTTCGGAAGACTAGCGGGAGGGCAAGAGACCCAGTACTTC